A selection of T cell receptor beta chains follows, all from one sample in a study of technical replicates of blood from a few donors. Clones were sequenced by immunoSEQ multiplex PCR, and TCRdb holds only the in-frame ones, with some missing. Among about 76,000 clones listed, about 96% were seen once. Sequencing input: T cells isolated from PBMCs. The receptors originated from a human donor in good health. The CDR3 runs from the conserved cysteine through the conserved F or W. Fields, in order: CDR3 length, V gene, D gene, clone size, J gene, CDR3 DNA, CDR3 protein. A D gene is named only where the DNA matches it firmly. Clone sizes are given selectively: once, few, many, or a class where the clone is expanded.

cdr3_length: 15
v_call: TRBV27
d_call: TRBD2
clone_size: NA
j_call: TRBJ2-3
cdr3_nt: TGTGCCAGCAGTGGCCCGGGGGGGATGTCTGGTACGCAGTATTTT
cdr3_aa: CASSGPGGMSGTQYF

cdr3_length: 13
v_call: TRBV10-1
d_call: NA
clone_size: NA
j_call: TRBJ1-1
cdr3_nt: TGCGCCAGCAGTGCACAGATGAACACTGAAGCTTTCTTT
cdr3_aa: CASSAQMNTEAFF

cdr3_length: 15
v_call: TRBV6-1
d_call: NA
clone_size: NA
j_call: TRBJ2-3
cdr3_nt: TGTGCCAGCACCCGAAGAATCCAGGACACAGATACGCAGTATTTT
cdr3_aa: CASTRRIQDTDTQYF

cdr3_length: 17
v_call: TRBV11-2
d_call: TRBD2
clone_size: once
j_call: TRBJ2-5
cdr3_nt: TGTGCCAGCAGCTTTAGGGCTAGCGGGAGAGGGGGGGAGACCCAGTACTTC
cdr3_aa: CASSFRASGRGGETQYF

cdr3_length: 12
v_call: TRBV4-1
d_call: NA
clone_size: NA
j_call: TRBJ2-2
cdr3_nt: TGCGCCAGCGGACTACACACCGGGGAGCTGTTTTTT
cdr3_aa: CASGLHTGELFF

cdr3_length: 18
v_call: TRBV2
d_call: TRBD2
clone_size: NA
j_call: TRBJ2-1
cdr3_nt: TGTGCCATTACCGGGACTAGCGGGGGGGCCTGGTCCTACAATGAGCAGTTCTTC
cdr3_aa: CAITGTSGGAWSYNEQFF

cdr3_length: 15
v_call: TRBV28
d_call: TRBD1
clone_size: NA
j_call: TRBJ1-5
cdr3_nt: TGTGCCAGCAGTTCCGCAGGGGGCCCCAATCAGCCCCAGCATTTT
cdr3_aa: CASSSAGGPNQPQHF

cdr3_length: 16
v_call: TRBV4-1
d_call: NA
clone_size: NA
j_call: TRBJ1-2
cdr3_nt: TGCGCCAGCAGCCAAGAATGGGCGAGCGGCTTCTATGGCTACACCTTC
cdr3_aa: CASSQEWASGFYGYTF

cdr3_length: 13
v_call: TRBV10-3
d_call: NA
clone_size: NA
j_call: TRBJ2-1
cdr3_nt: TGTGCCATCAGTGAGTCGGGGGGTTATGAGCAGTTCTTC
cdr3_aa: CAISESGGYEQFF

cdr3_length: 14
v_call: TRBV27
d_call: NA
clone_size: NA
j_call: TRBJ1-2
cdr3_nt: TGTGCCAGCAGACTTGGGGCAGGGTTGGATGGCTACACCTTC
cdr3_aa: CASRLGAGLDGYTF

cdr3_length: 16
v_call: TRBV6-5
d_call: NA
clone_size: NA
j_call: TRBJ2-1
cdr3_nt: TGTGCCAGCAGTTACTCGACGGGGATAGGCCTTAATGAGCAGTTCTTC
cdr3_aa: CASSYSTGIGLNEQFF

cdr3_length: 13
v_call: TRBV4-1
d_call: NA
clone_size: NA
j_call: TRBJ2-7
cdr3_nt: TGCGCCAGCAGCCATCCCCCCTATTACGAGCAGTACTTC
cdr3_aa: CASSHPPYYEQYF

cdr3_length: 13
v_call: TRBV10-2
d_call: TRBD1
clone_size: NA
j_call: TRBJ2-7
cdr3_nt: TGCGCCACTACGACAGGGAGAAGATACGAGCAGTACTTC
cdr3_aa: CATTTGRRYEQYF

cdr3_length: 12
v_call: TRBV4-1
d_call: NA
clone_size: NA
j_call: TRBJ2-7
cdr3_nt: TGCGCCAGCAGCCAAATGGGGGGCGAGCAGTACTTC
cdr3_aa: CASSQMGGEQYF

cdr3_length: 13
v_call: TRBV5-4
d_call: NA
clone_size: NA
j_call: TRBJ1-3
cdr3_nt: TGTGCCAGCAGCTTCTTTTCTGGAAACACCATATATTTT
cdr3_aa: CASSFFSGNTIYF

cdr3_length: 18
v_call: TRBV30
d_call: NA
clone_size: NA
j_call: TRBJ1-5
cdr3_nt: TGTGCCTGGACTCACGTCAAAGGCGGTGATAGGAGCAATCAGCCCCAGCATTTT
cdr3_aa: CAWTHVKGGDRSNQPQHF

cdr3_length: 18
v_call: TRBV7-8
d_call: TRBD2
clone_size: NA
j_call: TRBJ2-4
cdr3_nt: TGTGCCAGCAGCGGACTAGCGGGAGGGCGGTTGGCCAAAAACATTCAGTACTTC
cdr3_aa: CASSGLAGGRLAKNIQYF

cdr3_length: 15
v_call: TRBV7-9
d_call: TRBD2
clone_size: NA
j_call: TRBJ2-7
cdr3_nt: TGTGCCAGCAAAATGGGAGCGGGGGGCCGCTACGAGCAGTACTTC
cdr3_aa: CASKMGAGGRYEQYF

cdr3_length: 13
v_call: TRBV7-8
d_call: NA
clone_size: NA
j_call: TRBJ2-7
cdr3_nt: TGTGCCAGCAGCGGCCAGTACTCCTACGAGCAGTACTTC
cdr3_aa: CASSGQYSYEQYF

cdr3_length: 14
v_call: TRBV30
d_call: NA
clone_size: NA
j_call: TRBJ1-3
cdr3_nt: TGTGCCTGGAGCAGGGATAATTCGGGAAACACCATATATTTT
cdr3_aa: CAWSRDNSGNTIYF

cdr3_length: 13
v_call: TRBV5-1
d_call: NA
clone_size: NA
j_call: TRBJ2-5
cdr3_nt: TGCGCCAGCACCCACAGGGTTGGCGAGACCCAGTACTTC
cdr3_aa: CASTHRVGETQYF

cdr3_length: 16
v_call: TRBV13
d_call: TRBD2
clone_size: NA
j_call: TRBJ2-3
cdr3_nt: TGTGCCAGCAGCCCGGTAGAGCGGGGGGGCACAGATACGCAGTATTTT
cdr3_aa: CASSPVERGGTDTQYF

cdr3_length: 14
v_call: TRBV2
d_call: TRBD1
clone_size: NA
j_call: TRBJ2-3
cdr3_nt: TGTGCCAACCAGCAGGGACAGGACACAGATACGCAGTATTTT
cdr3_aa: CANQQGQDTDTQYF

cdr3_length: 15
v_call: TRBV25-1
d_call: TRBD2
clone_size: NA
j_call: TRBJ2-5
cdr3_nt: TGTGCCAGCAGTGGGGGGCTAGCGGGGGTTGAGACCCAGTACTTC
cdr3_aa: CASSGGLAGVETQYF

cdr3_length: 14
v_call: TRBV29-1
d_call: NA
clone_size: NA
j_call: TRBJ2-7
cdr3_nt: TGCAGCGTTGCGGGGACAACTAGCTCCTACGAGCAGTACTTC
cdr3_aa: CSVAGTTSSYEQYF

cdr3_length: 18
v_call: TRBV2
d_call: NA
clone_size: NA
j_call: TRBJ2-4
cdr3_nt: TGTGCCAGCAGTGAAGCGTTCTTGGGGACACTAGCCAAAAACATTCAGTACTTC
cdr3_aa: CASSEAFLGTLAKNIQYF

cdr3_length: 14
v_call: TRBV18
d_call: NA
clone_size: NA
j_call: TRBJ1-5
cdr3_nt: TGTGCCAGCTCACCTCTGAGGGCAAATCAGCCCCAGCATTTT
cdr3_aa: CASSPLRANQPQHF

cdr3_length: 18
v_call: TRBV9
d_call: NA
clone_size: NA
j_call: TRBJ1-1
cdr3_nt: TGTGCCAGCAGCGCCGGGCGGACAGCTAATTCCCTTAACACTGAAGCTTTCTTT
cdr3_aa: CASSAGRTANSLNTEAFF

cdr3_length: 14
v_call: TRBV19
d_call: NA
clone_size: NA
j_call: TRBJ1-4
cdr3_nt: TGTGCCAGTAGTATTGTCTCAGGGAATGAAAAACTGTTTTTT
cdr3_aa: CASSIVSGNEKLFF

cdr3_length: 8
v_call: TRBV6-1
d_call: NA
clone_size: NA
j_call: TRBJ1-1
cdr3_nt: TGTGCAACAGATGAAGCTTTCTTT
cdr3_aa: CATDEAFF

cdr3_length: 14
v_call: TRBV6-5
d_call: NA
clone_size: NA
j_call: TRBJ1-2
cdr3_nt: TGTGCCAGCAGCCTAGGAGGGCAGCTCTATGGCTACACCTTC
cdr3_aa: CASSLGGQLYGYTF

cdr3_length: 14
v_call: TRBV7-6
d_call: NA
clone_size: NA
j_call: TRBJ1-4
cdr3_nt: TGTGCCAGCAGCTCCCTGAGAGGGAGTGAAAAACTGTTTTTT
cdr3_aa: CASSSLRGSEKLFF

cdr3_length: 15
v_call: TRBV7-9
d_call: TRBD2
clone_size: NA
j_call: TRBJ2-5
cdr3_nt: TGTGCCAGCAGCCCGACTAGCGGGGGGCCCCCCGCCCAGTACTTC
cdr3_aa: CASSPTSGGPPAQYF

cdr3_length: 12
v_call: TRBV19
d_call: NA
clone_size: NA
j_call: TRBJ1-2
cdr3_nt: TGTGCCAGTAATTTGGCAGGTGGGGGCTACACCTTC
cdr3_aa: CASNLAGGGYTF

cdr3_length: 17
v_call: TRBV28
d_call: TRBD2
clone_size: NA
j_call: TRBJ2-1
cdr3_nt: TGTGCCAGCAGTCCTTTCGCTAGCGGGAGGGATGGCAATGAGCAGTTCTTC
cdr3_aa: CASSPFASGRDGNEQFF

cdr3_length: 13
v_call: TRBV18
d_call: NA
clone_size: NA
j_call: TRBJ2-7
cdr3_nt: TGTGCCAGCTCCCCCGGCCGACAGAACGAGCAGTACTTC
cdr3_aa: CASSPGRQNEQYF

cdr3_length: 15
v_call: TRBV6-1
d_call: TRBD2
clone_size: NA
j_call: TRBJ2-7
cdr3_nt: TGTGCCAGCGGAAGATCTAGCGGGGAATCCTACGAGCAGTACTTC
cdr3_aa: CASGRSSGESYEQYF

cdr3_length: 13
v_call: TRBV7-3
d_call: TRBD1
clone_size: NA
j_call: TRBJ2-2
cdr3_nt: TGTGCCAGCAGGCAGGGGGACACCGGGGAGCTGTTTTTT
cdr3_aa: CASRQGDTGELFF

cdr3_length: 15
v_call: TRBV10-3
d_call: TRBD2
clone_size: NA
j_call: TRBJ2-2
cdr3_nt: TGTGCCATCAGTGAGTTTACAGCGGGGACCGGGGAGCTGTTTTTT
cdr3_aa: CAISEFTAGTGELFF

cdr3_length: 19
v_call: TRBV11-3
d_call: TRBD2
clone_size: NA
j_call: TRBJ2-7
cdr3_nt: TGTGCCAGTTCCAGCCTCGGACTAGCGGGGGCCTCGTCTCCCTACGAGCAGTACTTC
cdr3_aa: CASSSLGLAGASSPYEQYF

cdr3_length: 13
v_call: TRBV10-1
d_call: NA
clone_size: NA
j_call: TRBJ2-3
cdr3_nt: TGCGCCAGCAGCCCGGGGGAGACGGATACGCAGTATTTT
cdr3_aa: CASSPGETDTQYF

cdr3_length: 14
v_call: TRBV5-1
d_call: TRBD1
clone_size: NA
j_call: TRBJ2-7
cdr3_nt: TGCGCCAGCAGCCGGGACAGGGGGCTGAAAGAGCAGTACTTC
cdr3_aa: CASSRDRGLKEQYF

cdr3_length: 15
v_call: TRBV28
d_call: TRBD1
clone_size: NA
j_call: TRBJ2-6
cdr3_nt: TGTGCCAGCAGCCTGACAGGGACCGGGGCCAACGTCCTGACTTTC
cdr3_aa: CASSLTGTGANVLTF

cdr3_length: 21
v_call: TRBV2
d_call: TRBD1
clone_size: NA
j_call: TRBJ2-7
cdr3_nt: TGTGCCAGCAGTGAAGAAGTTGGTGGCTCGTGGGGGACAGGGGGTACCTACGAGCAGTACTTC
cdr3_aa: CASSEEVGGSWGTGGTYEQYF

cdr3_length: 15
v_call: TRBV5-4
d_call: NA
clone_size: NA
j_call: TRBJ2-3
cdr3_nt: TGTGCCAGTCGTGCGGCTTCACCTCGGATAGATACGCAGTATTTT
cdr3_aa: CASRAASPRIDTQYF

cdr3_length: 19
v_call: TRBV4-1
d_call: NA
clone_size: NA
j_call: TRBJ1-1
cdr3_nt: TGCGCCAGCAGCTCGAGCAGGTGGGGGGGCGAAGTCATGAACACTGAAGCTTTCTTT
cdr3_aa: CASSSSRWGGEVMNTEAFF

cdr3_length: 15
v_call: TRBV6-6
d_call: NA
clone_size: NA
j_call: TRBJ1-3
cdr3_nt: TGTGCCAGCAGAACTCGACAGAACTCTGGAAACACCATATATTTT
cdr3_aa: CASRTRQNSGNTIYF

cdr3_length: 13
v_call: TRBV28
d_call: TRBD1
clone_size: NA
j_call: TRBJ1-6
cdr3_nt: TGTGCCAGCGCCGGGACAGAAAATTCACCCCTCCACTTT
cdr3_aa: CASAGTENSPLHF

cdr3_length: 15
v_call: TRBV25-1
d_call: NA
clone_size: NA
j_call: TRBJ2-2
cdr3_nt: TGTGCCAGCAGTCCTGGGACACCGAACACCGGGGAGCTGTTTTTT
cdr3_aa: CASSPGTPNTGELFF

cdr3_length: 14
v_call: TRBV29-1
d_call: NA
clone_size: NA
j_call: TRBJ2-5
cdr3_nt: TGCAGCGCCGTGACAGGCAACCACCAAGAGACCCAGTACTTC
cdr3_aa: CSAVTGNHQETQYF

cdr3_length: 15
v_call: TRBV11-2
d_call: TRBD1
clone_size: NA
j_call: TRBJ2-1
cdr3_nt: TGTGCCAGCAGCTTAGTTTGGACAGGGTCCAATGAGCAGTTCTTC
cdr3_aa: CASSLVWTGSNEQFF

cdr3_length: 13
v_call: TRBV27
d_call: TRBD2
clone_size: NA
j_call: TRBJ2-1
cdr3_nt: TGTGCCAGCAGTAGCGGGGGAGTCAATGAGCAGTTCTTC
cdr3_aa: CASSSGGVNEQFF

cdr3_length: 15
v_call: TRBV7-9
d_call: NA
clone_size: NA
j_call: TRBJ1-2
cdr3_nt: TGTGCCAGCAGCTTAGATCTCACTGCTAACTATGGCTACACCTTC
cdr3_aa: CASSLDLTANYGYTF

cdr3_length: 12
v_call: TRBV5-1
d_call: NA
clone_size: NA
j_call: TRBJ2-5
cdr3_nt: TGCGCCAGCAGCCCCAACCAAGAGACCCAGTACTTC
cdr3_aa: CASSPNQETQYF

cdr3_length: 13
v_call: TRBV10-3
d_call: NA
clone_size: NA
j_call: TRBJ1-1
cdr3_nt: TGTGCCATCAGGATGACAGGAGACACTGAAGCTTTCTTT
cdr3_aa: CAIRMTGDTEAFF

cdr3_length: 12
v_call: TRBV10-3
d_call: NA
clone_size: NA
j_call: TRBJ2-1
cdr3_nt: TGTGCCATCAGTGATGGAGACAATGAGCAGTTCTTC
cdr3_aa: CAISDGDNEQFF

cdr3_length: 14
v_call: TRBV4-2
d_call: NA
clone_size: NA
j_call: TRBJ1-1
cdr3_nt: TGTGCCAGCAGCCAAGAACAGGGTAGTACTGAAGCTTTCTTT
cdr3_aa: CASSQEQGSTEAFF

cdr3_length: 18
v_call: TRBV5-1
d_call: TRBD2
clone_size: NA
j_call: TRBJ2-5
cdr3_nt: TGCGCCAGCAGCTTGGCCTGGGCTAGCGGGGGGGCCCAGAAGACCCAGTACTTC
cdr3_aa: CASSLAWASGGAQKTQYF

cdr3_length: 14
v_call: TRBV5-1
d_call: NA
clone_size: NA
j_call: TRBJ2-4
cdr3_nt: TGCGCCAGCAGCTTGGAGGGGAACAAAAACATTCAGTACTTC
cdr3_aa: CASSLEGNKNIQYF